This T cell receptor (beta chain) derives from a study of vaccination and CD4 T cells after COVID-19. Turning to the study itself: Cellular stimulation was performed using overlapping spike peptides derived from SARS-CoV-2, HCoV-NL63, HCoV-OC43 and HCoV-229E. General observations from the study: A median of approximately 90% of reactive clones, in convalescent patients, became evident only post-vaccination.

A word on this clonotype: Antigen unknown.

With 4 bases removed from V and 1 base from J, the gap between germline ends came to 4 bases. Germline V gene sequence: CDR1 KGHSH, CDR2 LQKENI. CDR3 size: 12 residues. Treatment reported: roughly 10-day PBMC culture with coronavirus spike peptide pools or control peptides (ViraFEST assay). Sequence data for DNA of cultured CD4+ T cells were generated by the Oncomine TCR Beta short-read assay. MiXCR, run by TCRdb on the PCR reads, gives a single entry per CDR3 protein. The sample holds roughly 20,000 distinct CDR3 sequences; over 50% are singletons and the top ten take over 9%. This sequence was found in a human donor who had recovered from COVID-19. This chain uses TRBV18 with TRBJ1-1; D remains ambiguous. Sequencing was done on a sample of CD4+ T cells from blood, cultured in vitro. CDR3 region: CASSQANTEAFF. In nucleotides, the CDR3 is TGTGCCAGCTCACAAGCGAACACTGAAGCTTTCTTT.